This TCR beta chain was documented in a study of T cell responses to AZD1222 COVID-19 vaccine. The study, taken as a whole, reports: Spike as a whole was targeted by vaccine-associated CD4 TCRs, dominant at 160-218 and 743-854. Repertoires in all cases were sampled only once the peak T cell response had passed. The breadth and depth of Spike-specific TCRs increased once two AZD1222 doses had been given.

Pooling was applied to second doses at about 4 or about 12 weeks. The CDR3 has 14 residues. Trimming stripped 6 bases from V and 11 bases from J, with 22 bases between. CDR1 is LNHDA and CDR2 is SQIVND in the germline V gene (reference sequence). The protocol was immunoSEQ multiplex PCR, while the TCRdb copy is restricted to in-frame clones and leaves out a portion. The data contain about 140,000 clones, 85% to 95% of them singletons. This clone was observed once. What it recognizes is unknown. This receptor was identified in an adult who received the AZD1222 COVID-19 vaccine. The chain combines TRBV19 with TRBJ1-1; a possible D gene is TRBD1 (5 bases). Specimen: peripheral blood, collected 28 days after the second AZD1222 dose. This CDR3 reads CASSTAVWGTEAFF. The CDR3, as DNA: TGTGCCAGTAGCACCGCCGTATGGGGGACGGAGGCTTTCTTT.